Below are 29 T cell receptor beta chains sequenced from a single sample in a study of shared clonotypes between healthy human individuals. Libraries were prepared by immunoSEQ multiplex PCR; TCRdb keeps only in-frame clonotypes and omits some of them. The sample includes about 820,000 clones, approximately 92% of them seen just once. Naivety among CD8 cells was defined by CD45RO negativity and positive CCR7 selection, thereby excluding terminally differentiated effector memory CD45RA+ cells. Sequenced material: naive CD8+ T cells sorted from blood. The origin of the receptors is a man aged 25 to 45 in good health.

This clone was picked up one time. The J gene is TRBJ2-7, the V gene TRBV27, with D tentatively TRBD2 (6 bases). This CDR3 is 16 amino acids long. The V and J ends lost 6 bases and 2 bases respectively, with 20 bases between them. Germline CDR1 and CDR2: MNHEY and SMNVEV (reference sequence). CDR3 in amino acids: CASSPSVGDSTYEQYF. For the CDR3, the DNA is TGTGCCAGCAGCCCTAGCGTGGGAGACAGTACCTACGAGCAGTACTTC.

This chain uses TRBV5-1 with TRBJ2-1, with TRBD2 matching 7 bases. The junction had 19 bases not matched to a gene; V was cut back by 3 bases and J by 4 bases. This CDR3 comprises 19 residues. The germline V gene encodes CDR1 SGHRS and CDR2 YFSETQ. CDR3 loop: CASSYPTGGSMIGYNEQFF. CDR3 DNA: TGCGCCAGCAGCTACCCAACGGGGGGATCCATGATCGGGTACAATGAGCAGTTCTTC.

The CDR3 sequence: CASSSRTGPSGANVLTF. The CDR3 nucleotides read TGTGCCAGCAGCTCGAGGACAGGGCCATCTGGGGCCAACGTCCTGACTTTC. The chain joins TRBV9 to TRBJ2-6; 8 nucleotides agree with TRBD1. The CDR3 covers 17 residues. With V trimmed by 4 bases and J by 1 base, 7 bases remained unmatched. Germline V lookup: CDR1 SGDLS, CDR2 YYNGEE.

In DNA, the CDR3 is TGTGCCAGCAGCTTGGTAAGTCAGGCGTGGACAGATACGCAGTATTTT. Residues: CASSLVSQAWTDTQYF. The chain couples TRBV5-6 to TRBJ2-3; D remains unclear. The CDR3 has 16 residues. The V end was cut by 0 bases, the J end by 3 bases, with 14 bases between. Germline-derived CDR1 and CDR2 are SGHDT and YYEEEE.

The rearrangement joins TRBV7-6 to TRBJ2-7; 11 bases line up with TRBD2. Germline loops: CDR1 SGHVS, CDR2 FNYEAQ. This CDR3 has 15 amino acids. The V gene end was trimmed by 4 bases and the J gene end by 3 bases; junction bases not matched to a gene: 5. For the CDR3, the DNA is TGTGCCAGCAGCTCCACTAGCGGGGGAGGCTACGAGCAGTACTTC. It translates to CASSSTSGGGYEQYF.

The rearrangement links TRBV27 to TRBJ2-3; D gene unclear. V lost 0 bases and J lost 2, with 9 bases in between. The CDR3 has 15 residues. Looked up from germline, CDR1 is MNHEY and CDR2 is SMNVEV (reference sequence). The CDR3 is CASSLSQTNTDTQYF. The DNA for the CDR3 is TGTGCCAGCAGTTTATCCCAGACCAACACAGATACGCAGTATTTT.

This chain joins TRBV6-1 and TRBJ2-7; D uncertain. The CDR3 has 13 residues. Trimming pared 2 bases from V and 5 bases from J, leaving 10 bases between. Germline V gene data show CDR1 as MNHNS and CDR2 as SASEGT. CDR3 nucleotides: TGTGCCAGCAGTGAAAATTGGGTCCACGAGCAGTACTTC. It is translated as CASSENWVHEQYF.

The V and J genes are TRBV15 and TRBJ1-2, with D unresolved. The CDR3 totals 14 residues. Deletions cut 7 bases from V and 2 bases from J, with 14 bases between. Germline V lookup: CDR1 LNHNV, CDR2 YYDKDF (reference sequence). CDR3 sequence (DNA): TGTGCCACCACTTTCGGGTCCAGCAACTATGGCTACACCTTC. Protein: CATTFGSSNYGYTF.

The rearrangement uses TRBV11-2 and TRBJ2-1, with TRBD2 identical over 10 bases. Germline V CDR1 and CDR2: SGHAT, FQNNGV. CDR3 size: 16 residues. The V and J ends lost 7 bases and 2 bases, in that order; junction bases with no gene match: 8. The CDR3 here is CASTLEGLAAYNEQFF. The CDR3 DNA is TGTGCCAGCACCCTAGAAGGACTAGCGGCCTACAATGAGCAGTTCTTC.

V gene TRBV28 combines with J gene TRBJ1-5; a possible D gene is TRBD1 (6 bases). Trimming cost V 6 bases and J 1 base, with 13 bases left between them. Germline CDR1 MDHEN, CDR2 SYDVKM. The CDR3 spans 15 residues. The CDR3 loop reads CASSQEGGSNQPQHF. The CDR3 bases are TGTGCCAGCAGCCAGGAGGGGGGAAGCAATCAGCCCCAGCATTTT.

V gene TRBV30 combines with J gene TRBJ1-2; tentatively, D is TRBD1 (5 bases). This CDR3 has 14 residues. Germline V gives CDR1 GTSNPN, CDR2 SVGIG (reference sequence). V was trimmed by 2 bases and J by 9 bases, leaving 19 bases between them. The CDR3 DNA is TGTGCCTGGAGTCGACCCGGGACCAGCCATCGCTACACCTTC. Protein: CAWSRPGTSHRYTF.

As for this clone: It differs at one base from a far larger clone, so likely a read error. Additional DNA sequences in this sample encode the identical CDR3. The chain is built from TRBV6-1 and TRBJ2-7; D is unclear. This CDR3 has 12 residues. Trimming stripped 2 bases from V and 3 bases from J, with 5 bases between. Germline lookup yields CDR1 MNHNS and CDR2 SASEGT. CDR3 bases: TGTGCCAGCAGTGAAAGCAGCTACGAGCAGTACTTC. This sequence encodes CASSESSYEQYF.

The V gene is TRBV7-9, the J gene TRBJ2-1; D may be TRBD1 or TRBD2 (5 bases each). The CDR3 runs to 16 residues. The V end lost 2 bases, the J end lost 0 bases, and 11 bases lay between the germline ends. Germline V gene sequence: CDR1 SEHNR, CDR2 FQNEAQ (reference sequence). CDR3 loop: CASSLRDESSYNEQFF. The CDR3 coding sequence is TGTGCCAGCAGCTTACGGGACGAAAGCTCCTACAATGAGCAGTTCTTC. The full variable domain, rest sourced from reference TRBV7-9 and TRBJ2-1, is DTGVSQNPRHKITKRGQNVTFRCDPISEHNRLYWYRQTLGQGPEFLTYFQNEAQLEKSRLLSDRFSAERPKGSFSTLEIQRTEQGDSAMYLCASSLRDESSYNEQFFGPGTRLTVL.

This chain joins TRBV28 and TRBJ2-5; the D gene is possibly TRBD1 (6 bases). Germline V gene lookup returns CDR1 MDHEN and CDR2 SYDVKM. V dropped 3 bases and J dropped 5 bases, with 16 bases sitting between them. This CDR3 comprises 15 residues. CDR3 protein: CASSLGRGVWETQYF. The DNA for the CDR3 is TGTGCCAGCAGTTTGGGCAGGGGTGTTTGGGAGACCCAGTACTTC.

This clone was observed once. The rearrangement joins TRBV5-1 to TRBJ2-7, with D possibly matching TRBD2 (7 bases). Trimming removed 3 bases from V and 2 bases from J, with 18 bases in between. The germline CDR1 and CDR2 sequences are SGHRS and YFSETQ. This CDR3 region has 16 residues. CDR3 sequence reads: CASSSGWGGSPYEQYF. In DNA, the CDR3 is TGCGCCAGCAGCTCAGGTTGGGGGGGCTCCCCCTACGAGCAGTACTTC.

This sequence joins TRBV30 and TRBJ1-5; D is undetermined. The CDR3 covers 18 residues. CDR1 is GTSNPN, CDR2 SVGIG, per germline (reference sequence). The ends were cut back, 0 bases at V and 0 bases at J, with 18 bases in the middle. CDR3: CAWSVPPCDDFSNQPQHF. The CDR3 DNA reads TGTGCCTGGAGTGTACCACCCTGCGACGATTTTAGCAATCAGCCCCAGCATTTT.

The chain has TRBV5-1 and TRBJ2-3; D uncertain. Germline loops: CDR1 SGHRS, CDR2 YFSETQ. V lost 6 bases and J 4 bases, leaving 12 bases between the germline ends. The CDR3 contains 13 residues. The CDR3 here is CASKGDWSDTQYF. In nucleotides, the CDR3 is TGCGCCAGCAAGGGTGACTGGTCAGATACGCAGTATTTT.

The V gene is TRBV6-5, the J gene TRBJ1-4, with D perhaps TRBD1 (5 bases). The CDR3 is 14 amino acids. The germline V and J ends were trimmed by 6 bases and 6 bases, with 14 bases remaining between them. CDR1 is MNHEY, CDR2 SVGAGI, per germline. The CDR3 protein is CASSFTEGHEKLFF. The CDR3 DNA sequence: TGTGCCAGCAGCTTTACCGAGGGGCATGAAAAACTGTTTTTT.

V and J are TRBV19 and TRBJ2-3, with a possible D match to TRBD1 (5 bases). The V end lost 3 bases, the J end lost 4 bases, and 14 bases lay between the germline ends. The CDR3 sequence is 15 residues long. Germline assignment: CDR1 LNHDA and CDR2 SQIVND (reference sequence). The CDR3 here is CASSMGSGLADTQYF. In DNA form, the CDR3 reads TGTGCCAGTAGTATGGGGTCAGGGCTGGCAGATACGCAGTATTTT.

The chain links TRBV6-5 to TRBJ2-3; D remains ambiguous. CDR1 is MNHEY, CDR2 SVGAGI, per germline. V lost 6 bases and J lost 1, with 8 bases in between. There are 13 residues in the CDR3. The CDR3 bases are TGTGCCAGCAGGCTAAGCGGCACAGATACGCAGTATTTT. Translation gives CASRLSGTDTQYF.

The CDR3 sequence is CASGTSDNQETQYF. The CDR3 nucleotides read TGTGCCAGCGGTACTAGCGACAACCAAGAGACCCAGTACTTC. This chain uses TRBV27 with TRBJ2-5; TRBD2 matches 7 bases. Losses at the gene ends were 8 bases for V and 0 bases for J; bases not matched to a gene: 6. CDR3 length: 14 amino acids. Looked up from germline, CDR1 is MNHEY and CDR2 is SMNVEV (reference sequence).

Points on this clone: The sample contains more than one DNA sequence encoding this CDR3. The chain uses TRBV2 and TRBJ1-1; D gene unclear. The CDR3 totals 13 residues. Trimming shortened V by 6 bases and J by 1 base, and 9 bases separated the two germline ends. Germline V gives CDR1 SNHLY, CDR2 FYNNEI. The DNA for the CDR3 is TGTGCCAGCAGGGGCGAGGGGAACACTGAAGCTTTCTTT. Translated: CASRGEGNTEAFF.

This chain connects TRBV30 to TRBJ2-1, with 10 bases aligning to TRBD2. Germline V gene sequence: CDR1 GTSNPN, CDR2 SVGIG (reference sequence). This CDR3 spans 15 amino acids. V shed 1 base, J shed 15 bases, and the junction held 15 bases outside the gene matches. CDR3 nucleotide sequence: TGTGCCTGGAGTGGCCGGAGCGGGAGGGCCTTTCGTCCGTTCTTC. Translated: CAWSGRSGRAFRPFF.

The chain carries TRBV6-5 and TRBJ2-1; tentative D call: TRBD2 (6 bases). Germline loops: CDR1 MNHEY, CDR2 SVGAGI. CDR3 length equals 15 residues. Trimming took 0 bases from V and 3 from J, leaving 9 bases between them. In nucleotides, the CDR3 is TGTGCCAGCAGTTACTCTTCGGGGGACTACAATGAGCAGTTCTTC. Translated: CASSYSSGDYNEQFF.

The rearrangement joins TRBV7-6 to TRBJ2-7; the D is unclear. The CDR3 contains 13 residues. The germline V gene has CDR1 SGHVS and CDR2 FNYEAQ. Trimming pared 0 bases from V and 2 bases from J, leaving 5 bases between. This CDR3 is CASSLASAYEQYF. The CDR3, as DNA: TGTGCCAGCAGCTTAGCGTCCGCCTACGAGCAGTACTTC.

This clone was counted only a few times. The chain uses TRBV7-9 and TRBJ2-1, with D perhaps matching TRBD1 (6 bases). Trimming shortened V by 5 bases and J by 8 bases, and 13 bases separated the two germline ends. In germline, CDR1 is SEHNR, CDR2 FQNEAQ (reference sequence). CDR3 length equals 13 residues. CDR3 protein: CASSLQGFDEQFF. The CDR3 DNA follows: TGTGCCAGCAGCCTACAGGGTTTCGATGAGCAGTTCTTC. Looking up the rest from reference TRBV7-9 and TRBJ2-1 gives the full variable domain: DTGVSQNPRHKITKRGQNVTFRCDPISEHNRLYWYRQTLGQGPEFLTYFQNEAQLEKSRLLSDRFSAERPKGSFSTLEIQRTEQGDSAMYLCASSLQGFDEQFFGPGTRLTVL.

V and J are TRBV27 and TRBJ1-5; possible D gene TRBD1, 5 bases. V was trimmed by 6 bases and J by 6 bases, leaving 15 bases between them. CDR3 length: 14 residues. CDR1 is MNHEY and CDR2 is SMNVEV in the germline V gene (reference sequence). In nucleotides, the CDR3 is TGTGCCAGCAGAAACGCACGTGGGACTCAGCCCCAGCATTTT. This translates into CASRNARGTQPQHF.

This clone was observed a few times. The gene calls are TRBV28 and TRBJ2-1, with D perhaps TRBD1 (6 bases). The germline V gene has CDR1 MDHEN and CDR2 SYDVKM. This CDR3 is built from 11 residues. The V end lost 4 bases, the J end lost 8 bases, and 6 bases lay between the germline ends. CDR3 DNA sequence: TGTGCCAGCAGTTCAGGGGATGAGCAGTTCTTC. Amino acids: CASSSGDEQFF.

V gene TRBV27 combines with J gene TRBJ2-7, with TRBD2 matching 13 bases. The CDR3 has 16 amino acids. Trimming cost V 3 bases and J 4 bases; bases outside gene matches: 6. From germline, CDR1 is MNHEY and CDR2 SMNVEV (reference sequence). CDR3 amino acids: CASSFTSGRVFYEQYF. CDR3 nucleotides: TGTGCCAGCAGTTTTACTAGCGGGAGGGTGTTTTACGAGCAGTACTTC.